This is a list of T cell receptor beta chains from one sample in a study of cytotoxic CD8 clonotypes in ibrutinib-treated CLL. Measured with immunoSEQ multiplex PCR; TCRdb has only the in-frame clones, and not every one. The sample shows 160,000 or so clones, about 88% of them seen only once. This specimen consisted of PBMCs, obtained at disease progression, from a patient treated with ibrutinib. Receptor source: a human donor with chronic lymphocytic leukemia. CDR3s include the opening cysteine and the closing phenylalanine or tryptophan. The D gene is left open where the match is weak. Part of the rows lack a size; the others show once, few, many or a class for expanded clones.

TRBJ1-1	-	TRBD1	TRBV27	TGTGCCAGCAGTTTATCCTACAGGGGGCGTAGTGAAGCTTTCTTT	CASSLSYRGRSEAFF
TRBJ1-2	-	-	TRBV11-1	TGTGCCAGCAGCGATTCCCGGGTGACTGGCTACACCTTC	CASSDSRVTGYTF
TRBJ2-5	once	TRBD1	TRBV10-3	TGTGCCATCAGTGAAGACAGGGATCAAGAGACCCAGTACTTC	CAISEDRDQETQYF
TRBJ2-1	-	-	TRBV7-9	TGTGCCAGCAGCTTACACGCTAGAAGCAACGAGCAGTTCTTC	CASSLHARSNEQFF
TRBJ2-3	-	-	TRBV30	TGTGCCTGGAGTGTAACTAGCTTCCTCCCAGATACGCAGTATTTT	CAWSVTSFLPDTQYF
TRBJ2-1	-	TRBD2	TRBV29-1	TGCAGCGCCGTGGGGACTAGCGGGCATACCTACAATGAGCAGTTCTTC	CSAVGTSGHTYNEQFF
TRBJ1-5	-	-	TRBV7-9	TGTGCCAGCAGGTCGCAGCCCAATCAGCCCCAGCATTTT	CASRSQPNQPQHF
TRBJ2-7	-	TRBD1	TRBV7-6	TGTGCCAGCAGTCGCACCGGGACAGGAGCCTACGAGCAGTACTTC	CASSRTGTGAYEQYF
TRBJ2-1	few	-	TRBV2	TGTGCCAGCAGTGAGCGTTCTCGCTACGGCAATGAGCAGTTCTTC	CASSERSRYGNEQFF
TRBJ1-3	-	-	TRBV27	TGTGCCAGCAGCCCGAGGGAGGCTGGAAACACCATATATTTT	CASSPREAGNTIYF
TRBJ1-4	-	-	TRBV19	TGTGCCAGTAGTCGTAGGGACAAGAATGAAAAACTGTTTTTT	CASSRRDKNEKLFF
TRBJ2-7	-	-	TRBV4-3	TGCGCCAGCAGCCAAGATCCTGCGGTTACCTACGAGCAGTACTTC	CASSQDPAVTYEQYF
TRBJ2-7	-	TRBD1	TRBV10-3	TGTGCCATCAGTGGACGGACAGGTCAAGGGCTTTACGAGCAGTACTTC	CAISGRTGQGLYEQYF
TRBJ2-7	-	-	TRBV10-1	TGCGCCAGCAGTGAGTCGGGCGGGCTGACCGGTTACGAGCAGTACTTC	CASSESGGLTGYEQYF
TRBJ1-1	-	-	TRBV7-9	TGTGCCAGCAGCTTAGTCAAGGGTCGGGGGAACACTGAAGCTTTCTTT	CASSLVKGRGNTEAFF
TRBJ2-1	-	-	TRBV4-1	TGCGCCAGCAGCCAACTCACCTACAATGAGCAGTTCTTC	CASSQLTYNEQFF
TRBJ2-1	-	TRBD2	TRBV10-1	TGCGCCAGCAGTAGGCTAGCGGGAGCGAGCTCCTACAATGAGCAGTTCTTC	CASSRLAGASSYNEQFF
TRBJ2-7	-	TRBD2	TRBV4-1	TGCGCCAGCAGCCAGGCAGAACTAGCGGGAGTCGGTGAGCAGTACTTC	CASSQAELAGVGEQYF
TRBJ2-1	-	TRBD2	TRBV5-5	TGTGCCAGCAGCTTGGTCGCGGGAGGAGGCTACAATGAGCAGTTCTTC	CASSLVAGGGYNEQFF
TRBJ2-7	-	TRBD2	TRBV19	TGTGCCAGTAAGGGGAGCGGGAGGAATTATTACGAGCAGTACTTC	CASKGSGRNYYEQYF
TRBJ2-5	-	-	TRBV5-1	TGCGCCAGCAGCTTGGGAGGGGCAGAGACCCAGTACTTC	CASSLGGAETQYF
TRBJ2-7	-	-	TRBV29-1	TGCAGCGCTGGACAGTCCTACGAGCAGTACTTC	CSAGQSYEQYF
TRBJ1-1	-	TRBD1	TRBV10-3	TGTGCCATCACGGACAGGGTGAACACTGAAGCTTTCTTT	CAITDRVNTEAFF
TRBJ2-1	-	-	TRBV11-2	TGTGCCAGCAGCTTCATGAGTGGGAGCTCCTACAATGAGCAGTTCTTC	CASSFMSGSSYNEQFF
TRBJ1-1	-	-	TRBV28	TGTGCCCTTGAGGGGGGGAAAGGCACTGAAGCTTTCTTT	CALEGGKGTEAFF
TRBJ2-4	-	-	TRBV15	TGTGCCACCAGCAGAGCTGGGACTGGAGCCAAAAACATTCAGTACTTC	CATSRAGTGAKNIQYF
TRBJ1-3	few	TRBD1	TRBV5-4	TGTGCCAGCAGCCAAGGACAGGATGGAAACACCATATATTTT	CASSQGQDGNTIYF
TRBJ1-1	-	-	TRBV2	TGTGCCAGCAGTGGGATGCCGAACACTGAAGCTTTCTTT	CASSGMPNTEAFF
TRBJ2-1	-	-	TRBV5-4	TGTGCCAGCAGCTTGGGACAGGACCTGACGAGCATCGGGTACAATGAGCAGTTCTTC	CASSLGQDLTSIGYNEQFF
TRBJ1-1	-	-	TRBV5-8	TGTGCCAGCAGCTTTGAGGGGCGAGTGAACACTGAAGCTTTCTTT	CASSFEGRVNTEAFF
TRBJ1-1	-	-	TRBV6-6	TGTGCCAGCAGTTCGCTAACAGGGTACACTGAAGCTTTCTTT	CASSSLTGYTEAFF
TRBJ1-4	once	-	TRBV7-9	TGTGCCAGCAGTCAAGGGTGGGAGAATGAAAAACTGTTTTTT	CASSQGWENEKLFF
TRBJ2-1	-	TRBD1	TRBV5-8	TGTGCCAGCAGTTCTCGGGACAGGGCCCACAGGGAGCAGTTCTTC	CASSSRDRAHREQFF
TRBJ2-1	few	-	TRBV30	TGTGCCTGGAGGAACCTTGACAGATACAATGAGCAGTTCTTC	CAWRNLDRYNEQFF
TRBJ2-3	-	TRBD1	TRBV28	TGTGCCAGCAGTTTACGCCAGACAGGGCGGGATACGCAGTATTTT	CASSLRQTGRDTQYF
TRBJ1-1	-	TRBD1	TRBV6-6	TGTGCCAGCAGCTACGACTCCGGGACAGCGAACACTGAAGCTTTCTTT	CASSYDSGTANTEAFF
TRBJ2-7	-	-	TRBV9	TGTGCCAGCAGCACTCGATTCGACCTAAGCGAAGAGCAGTACTTC	CASSTRFDLSEEQYF
TRBJ2-3	-	-	TRBV27	TGTGCCAGCAGTTTACGTCCCACAGATACGCAGTATTTT	CASSLRPTDTQYF
TRBJ2-3	-	-	TRBV4-2	TGTGCCAGCAGCCAAGATGGTAGTGTGAGGACAGATACGCAGTATTTT	CASSQDGSVRTDTQYF
TRBJ2-7	once	TRBD1	TRBV5-1	TGCGCCAGCAGCTTCCTGCCAGGGGGTTCTTACGAGCAGTACTTC	CASSFLPGGSYEQYF
TRBJ2-7	-	-	TRBV9	TGTGCCAGCAGCGTCGATGGGGACGGCTCCTACGAGCAGTACTTC	CASSVDGDGSYEQYF
TRBJ1-1	-	TRBD1	TRBV19	TGTGCCAGTAGTATCCCTACAGGGGTAGTCACTGAAGCTTTCTTT	CASSIPTGVVTEAFF